Shown below are 20 T cell receptor beta chains from a single sample sequenced in a study of regulatory T cells in long-lasting Graves disease. The time point denotes: newly diagnosed GD, antithyroid drugs for less than 3 months. From PBMCs, RNA was extracted and then used to make the TCR library. TCR beta libraries were built with iRepertoire HTBI primers and Arm-PCR of CDR3 regions. MiXCR was run by TCRdb on the multiplex PCR reads, yielding one entry per CDR3 protein. The repertoire holds about 540,000 distinct CDR3 sequences, with around an eighth as singletons. These data were also filed under a second study, of T cells in Graves' hyperthyroidism and ophthalmopathy.

Sequenced material: peripheral blood mononuclear cells (PBMCs), taken at new diagnosis, from a patient treated with antithyroid drugs. The receptors derive from a man aged 30 to 39 with Graves disease.

The chain carries TRBV6-1 and TRBJ2-7, with a weak D call TRBD1 (6 bases). Germline loops: CDR1 MNHNS, CDR2 SASEGT. Trimming took off 4 bases at V and 4 bases at J, with 20 bases between the two ends. The CDR3 sequence is 16 residues long. In nucleotides, the CDR3 is TGTGCCAGCAGTGGCCCCAATACAGGGCGTGGATACGAGCAGTACTTC. This encodes CASSGPNTGRGYEQYF.

This chain links TRBV18 with TRBJ1-2; TRBD1 matches 8 bases. The trim removed 6 bases at V and 3 bases at J, leaving 12 bases unmatched. The germline V gene encodes CDR1 KGHSH and CDR2 LQKENI. This CDR3 has 16 amino acids. The DNA of the CDR3 is TGTGCCAGCTCCCCCGTGACAGGGGATTGGTACTATGGCTACACCTTC. Its protein is CASSPVTGDWYYGYTF.

This clonotype was recorded many times. The rearrangement joins TRBV29-1 to TRBJ2-3, with D perhaps TRBD1 (6 bases). CDR1 is SQVTM and CDR2 is ANQGSEA in the germline V gene. CDR3 size: 12 residues. Trimming removed 7 bases at V and 8 bases at J, with 16 bases between. The CDR3 loop reads CSADRTFPTQYF. The CDR3 nucleotides read TGCAGCGCTGACAGGACTTTTCCTACGCAGTATTTT.

This clonotype occurred many times. The chain employs TRBV19 and TRBJ1-5; D gene uncertain. The germline V gene has CDR1 LNHDA and CDR2 SQIVND (reference sequence). Trimming took off 3 bases at V and 2 bases at J, with 11 bases between the two ends. The CDR3 has 15 residues. The CDR3 spells CASSIEGRRNQPQHF. The CDR3 DNA is TGTGCCAGTAGTATTGAAGGACGGCGCAATCAGCCCCAGCATTTT.

This clonotype showed up many times. V and J are TRBV12-3 or TRBV12-4 and TRBJ2-7; 8 nucleotides agree with TRBD1. The J segment lost 0 bases and the V segment lost 5 bases, leaving 9 bases of the junction unmatched. There are 16 residues in the CDR3. For the CDR3, the DNA is TGTGCCAGCAGTGGACAGGGACTCCGGAGCTCCTACGAGCAGTACTTC. It translates to CASSGQGLRSSYEQYF.

This clonotype appeared many times. The chain couples TRBV11-2 to TRBJ2-3; 9 bases map to TRBD2. The CDR3 runs to 15 residues. V was clipped by 3 bases and J by 8 bases; unmatched bases: 9. CDR1 is SGHAT and CDR2 is FQNNGV in the germline V gene. In nucleotides, the CDR3 is TGTGCCAGCAGCTTGGCCACGGGACTAGCCGGTACGCAGTATTTT. Its translation is CASSLATGLAGTQYF.

This clonotype has only a few counts. The chain has TRBV27 and TRBJ2-7, with 7 nucleotides matching TRBD2. V shed 6 bases, J shed 2 bases, and the junction held 10 bases outside the gene matches. The CDR3 has 15 amino acids. The germline CDR1 and CDR2 sequences are MNHEY and SMNVEV (reference sequence). In nucleotides, the CDR3 is TGTGCCAGCAGCTACACCGGGACTAACACCTACGAGCAGTACTTC. This translates into CASSYTGTNTYEQYF.

This clonotype has ten or more counts. The V and J genes are TRBV20-1 and TRBJ2-7, with 7 bases matching TRBD1. Trimming took 2 bases from V and 0 from J; bases not matched to a gene: 16. CDR1 is DFQATT, CDR2 SNEGSKA, per germline (reference sequence). The CDR3 is made up of 18 amino acids. CDR3 nucleotide sequence: TGCAGTGCTAGAACATTGTACAGCGACAGGGAGCACTCCTACGAGCAGTACTTC. It translates to CSARTLYSDREHSYEQYF.

V and J are TRBV19 and TRBJ1-5; no definite D call. The CDR3 covers 16 residues. Germline-derived CDR1 and CDR2 are LNHDA and SQIVND (reference sequence). The ends were cut back, 1 base at V and 1 base at J, with 11 bases in the middle. The CDR3 DNA follows: TGTGCCAGTAGTATAGCCGACCCGAGGAGCAATCAGCCCCAGCATTTT. Its translation: CASSIADPRSNQPQHF. Combining the CDR3 with reference TRBV19 and TRBJ1-5 gives the whole variable domain DGGITQSPKYLFRKEGQNVTLSCEQNLNHDAMYWYRQDPGQGLRLIYYSQIVNDFQKGDIAEGYSVSREKKESFPLTVTSAQKNPTAFYLCASSIADPRSNQPQHFGDGTRLSIL.

The table lists this clonotype with many counts. The chain recombines TRBV11-2 with TRBJ1-1; D gene unclear. This CDR3 has 14 amino acids. V gave up 1 base and J gave up 6 bases, with 12 bases separating them. Germline V CDR1 and CDR2: SGHAT, FQNNGV. CDR3 sequence reads: CASSLVGGPAEAFF. The DNA for the CDR3 is TGTGCCAGCAGCTTAGTGGGCGGTCCCGCTGAAGCTTTCTTT.

The table lists this clonotype with many counts. V usage is TRBV27 and J usage is TRBJ2-7; TRBD2 is a possible D gene (6 bases). V dropped 6 bases and J dropped 0 bases, with 15 bases sitting between them. From germline, CDR1 is MNHEY and CDR2 SMNVEV (reference sequence). The CDR3 sequence is 15 residues long. CDR3 DNA sequence: TGTGCCAGCAGCTTAGGAAGCGGGCCCTCCTACGAGCAGTACTTC. Protein product: CASSLGSGPSYEQYF.

This clonotype has a count of ten or more. This chain links TRBV2 with TRBJ2-2, with a weak D call TRBD2 (6 bases). This CDR3 spans 14 amino acids. V dropped 8 bases and J dropped 1 base, with 11 bases sitting between them. The V gene's germline CDR1 is SNHLY and CDR2 FYNNEI. The CDR3 DNA reads as TGTGCCAGCGGACGGGAGAGGAACACCGGGGAGCTGTTTTTT. It encodes CASGRERNTGELFF.

This clonotype was observed at least ten times. The chain recombines TRBV7-2 with TRBJ2-5, with D tentatively TRBD1 (6 bases). Germline V CDR1 and CDR2: SGHTA, FQGNSA. The V end lost 7 bases, the J end lost 1 base, and 13 bases lay between the germline ends. CDR3 length: 14 amino acids. Here the CDR3 DNA reads TGTGCCAGCACCCGCTGGACAGTCCAAGAGACCCAGTACTTC. The encoded protein is CASTRWTVQETQYF.

This clonotype showed up many times. The genes are TRBV24-1 and TRBJ2-3, with 10 bases lining up with TRBD2. After removal of 1 base from V and 3 bases from J, the junction contained 3 bases not matched to a gene. CDR1 and CDR2 (germline): KGHDR, SFDVKD. The CDR3 is 16 residues long. The CDR3 here is CATSDFTSGMTDTQYF. The CDR3 bases are TGTGCCACCAGTGATTTCACTAGCGGGATGACAGATACGCAGTATTTT.

This clonotype was counted at least ten times. This chain connects TRBV19 to TRBJ1-5; no reliable D call. Germline V CDR1 and CDR2: LNHDA, SQIVND (reference sequence). The CDR3 has 15 amino acids. V was trimmed by 6 bases and J by 2 bases, leaving 14 bases between them. In DNA, the CDR3 is TGTGCCAGTAGACCCGGTTATGGAGGCAATCAGCCCCAGCATTTT. As protein: CASRPGYGGNQPQHF.

The chain recombines TRBV4-1 with TRBJ1-1; D remains unclear. Trimming removed 4 bases at V and 1 base at J, with 10 bases between. The CDR3 runs 14 residues. Germline lookup yields CDR1 MGHRA and CDR2 YSYEKL. CDR3 loop: CASSLATTNTEAFF. In DNA form, the CDR3 reads TGCGCCAGCAGCCTAGCCACAACGAACACTGAAGCTTTCTTT.

This clonotype was picked up many times. V usage is TRBV6-5 and J usage is TRBJ1-5; the D is unclear. Germline V lookup: CDR1 MNHEY, CDR2 SVGAGI. The CDR3 contains 14 residues. V lost 0 bases to trimming and J lost 11 bases, with 14 bases between them. The CDR3 nucleotides read TGTGCCAGCAGTTACTCGAAAGTCCCGTTGGCCCAGCATTTT. This gives the protein CASSYSKVPLAQHF.

About this clonotype itself: One base separates it from a far larger clone, so it is likely a read error. The gene calls are TRBV12-3 or TRBV12-4 and TRBJ2-3, with 9 bases fitting TRBD2. The closer fit of TRBJ2-5 to the DNA end suggests the J call may be wrong. The CDR3 runs 14 residues. The CDR3 protein is CASSHVSGRGTQYF. In nucleotides, the CDR3 is TGTGCCAGCAGCCACGTTAGCGGGAGAGGGACCCAGTACTTC.

This clonotype was found many times. The rearrangement links TRBV6-1 to TRBJ2-1, with TRBD2 matching over 12 bases. V shed 5 bases, J shed 10 bases, and the junction held 9 bases outside the gene matches. Germline CDR1 is MNHNS and CDR2 is SASEGT. The CDR3 contains 15 residues. CDR3 DNA: TGTGCCAGCAGTCTCCTAGCGGGAGGGATGGGGGAGCAGTTCTTC. This sequence encodes CASSLLAGGMGEQFF.

At least ten counts were recorded for this clonotype. The V gene is TRBV7-2, the J gene TRBJ1-6; D unresolved. In germline, CDR1 is SGHTA, CDR2 FQGNSA. The V end was cut by 0 bases, the J end by 0 bases, with 3 bases between. This CDR3 spans 15 amino acids. The CDR3, as DNA: TGTGCCAGCAGCTTAGCCGGCTCCTATAATTCACCCCTCCACTTT. This codes for CASSLAGSYNSPLHF.